The clone carrying this TCR beta chain was detected once. Antigen specificity is unknown. Primers included in the PCR were 60 Vbeta and 13 Jbeta primers. Only in-frame clones appear in the TCRdb table, and some are missing; sequencing was by immunoSEQ multiplex PCR. The sample includes some 170,000 clones, 70% to 85% of them seen just once. The record originates from a study of cytomegalovirus exposure and HLA in healthy donors. Study context: Among roughly 180 million T cells, an earlier analysis found around 100 million unique TCR beta sequences.

Study results and limitations: High sensitivity and specificity were reportedly achieved when the classifier diagnosed cytomegalovirus status. Associated with cytomegalovirus, according to the listing, were 150 to 200 TCR beta chains. Roughly uniform depth of sequencing across donors was assumed in presence/absence analyses.

CDR3 size: 14 residues. Germline lookup yields CDR1 MNHEY and CDR2 SVGAGI. V gave up 6 bases and J gave up 3 bases; unmatched junction bases: 4. This sequence joins TRBV6-5 and TRBJ1-5, with 8 bases that match TRBD1. Sequencing used PBMCs. This receptor was taken from a human donor in good health. The CDR3 DNA sequence: TGTGCCAGCAGCCGGGGACAGGTCAATCAGCCCCAGCATTTT. It translates to CASSRGQVNQPQHF.